The TCR beta chain under discussion was sequenced for a study of blood T cell repertoires in COVID-19. The table lists this clone with a count of one. The protocol was immunoSEQ multiplex PCR, while the TCRdb copy is restricted to in-frame clones and leaves out a portion. The data contain some 270,000 clones, about nine tenths of them singletons. V was shortened by 4 bases and J by 3 bases, with 7 bases between the two germline ends. In germline, CDR1 is MNHEY, CDR2 SMNVEV (reference sequence). The CDR3 is made up of 14 amino acids. Sequencing was carried out using PBMCs or T cells enriched from blood (not recorded which). The source of this sequence is a woman in her thirties or forties who had recovered from COVID-19. The chain uses TRBV27 and TRBJ2-6; D possibly corresponds to TRBD1 (6 bases). The CDR3 nucleotides are TGTGCCAGCAGTTCAGGGGTTGGGGCCAACGTCCTGACTTTC. Its protein product is CASSSGVGANVLTF.